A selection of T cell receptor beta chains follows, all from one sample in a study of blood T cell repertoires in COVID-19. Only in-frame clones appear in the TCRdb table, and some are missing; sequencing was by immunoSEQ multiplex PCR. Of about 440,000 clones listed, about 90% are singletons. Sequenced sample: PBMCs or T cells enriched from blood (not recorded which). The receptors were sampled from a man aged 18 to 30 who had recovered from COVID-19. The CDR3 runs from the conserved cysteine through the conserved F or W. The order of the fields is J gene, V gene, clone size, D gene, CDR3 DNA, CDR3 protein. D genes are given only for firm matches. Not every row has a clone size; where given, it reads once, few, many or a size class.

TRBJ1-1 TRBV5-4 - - TGTGCCAGCAGCTTGGATGGCTGGAACACTGAAGCTTTCTTT CASSLDGWNTEAFF
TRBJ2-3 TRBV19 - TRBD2 TGTGCCAGTAGTGGTCTAGCGGGAGAGTACACAGATACGCAGTATTTT CASSGLAGEYTDTQYF
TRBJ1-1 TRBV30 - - TGTGCCTGGAGTGTAAGGCGGATAAACACTGAAGCTTTCTTT CAWSVRRINTEAFF
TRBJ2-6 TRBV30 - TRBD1 TGTGCCCAGACACAGGGGCCTGGGGCCAACGTCCTGACTTTC CAQTQGPGANVLTF
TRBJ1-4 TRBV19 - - TGTGCCAGTAGTATCGGGTCACCCTATGAAAAACTGTTTTTT CASSIGSPYEKLFF
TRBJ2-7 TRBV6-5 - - TGTGCCAGCAGTTACACGGGGGGCTGGGAGCAGTACTTC CASSYTGGWEQYF
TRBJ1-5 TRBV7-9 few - TGTGCCAGCCGCCGAGGGGGAAATCAGCCCCAGCATTTT CASRRGGNQPQHF
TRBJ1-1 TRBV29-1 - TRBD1 TGCAGCGCCGGGACAGGGGAGGGTGAAGCTTTCTTT CSAGTGEGEAFF
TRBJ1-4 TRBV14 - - TGTGCCAGCAGGGGCGGGAGAACTAATGAAAAACTGTTTTTT CASRGGRTNEKLFF
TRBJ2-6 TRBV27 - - TGTGCCAGCAACCAGGTTGGGGCCAACGTCCTGACTTTC CASNQVGANVLTF
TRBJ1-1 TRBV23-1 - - TGCGCCAGCAGTCAATCAGCTTATTCGGGGGGGATCGATATTTTCCGGACTGAAGCTTTCTTT CASSQSAYSGGIDIFRTEAFF
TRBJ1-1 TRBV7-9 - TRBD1 TGTGCCAGCAGTTTTTATGGGACAGAGAACACTGAAGCTTTCTTT CASSFYGTENTEAFF
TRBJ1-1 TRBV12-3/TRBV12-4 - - TGTGCCAGCAGTTTAGAACAGATGACTGAAGCTTTCTTT CASSLEQMTEAFF